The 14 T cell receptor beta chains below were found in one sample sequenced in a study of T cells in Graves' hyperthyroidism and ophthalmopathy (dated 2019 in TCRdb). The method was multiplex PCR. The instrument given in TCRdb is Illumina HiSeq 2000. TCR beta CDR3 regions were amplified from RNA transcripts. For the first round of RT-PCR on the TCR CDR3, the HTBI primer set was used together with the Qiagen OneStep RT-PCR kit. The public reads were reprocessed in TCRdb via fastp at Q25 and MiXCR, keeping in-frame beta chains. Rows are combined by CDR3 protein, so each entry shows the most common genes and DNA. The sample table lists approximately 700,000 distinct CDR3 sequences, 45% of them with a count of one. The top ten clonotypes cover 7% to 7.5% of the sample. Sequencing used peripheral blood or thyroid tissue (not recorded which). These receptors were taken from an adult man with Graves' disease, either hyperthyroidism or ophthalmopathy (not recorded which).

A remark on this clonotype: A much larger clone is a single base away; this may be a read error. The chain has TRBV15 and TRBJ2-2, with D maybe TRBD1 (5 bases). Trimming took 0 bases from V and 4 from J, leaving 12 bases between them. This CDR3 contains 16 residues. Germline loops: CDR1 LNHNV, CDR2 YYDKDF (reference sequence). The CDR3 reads CATSRDVTGSTGELFF. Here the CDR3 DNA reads TGTGCCACCAGCAGAGATGTTACAGGCAGCACCGGGGAGCTGTTTTTT.

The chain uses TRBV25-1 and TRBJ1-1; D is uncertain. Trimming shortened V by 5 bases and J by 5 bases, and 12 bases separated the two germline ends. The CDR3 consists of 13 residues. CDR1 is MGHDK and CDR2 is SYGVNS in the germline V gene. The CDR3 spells CASSNLRRTEAFF. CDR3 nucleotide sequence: TGTGCCAGCAGTAATTTGCGCCGGACTGAAGCTTTCTTT.

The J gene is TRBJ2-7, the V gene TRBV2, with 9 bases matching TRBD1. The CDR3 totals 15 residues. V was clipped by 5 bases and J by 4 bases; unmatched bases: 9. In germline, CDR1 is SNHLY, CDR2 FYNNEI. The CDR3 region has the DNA TGTGCCAGCAGTACCGGGACAGGGTTATCGTACGAGCAGTACTTC. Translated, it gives CASSTGTGLSYEQYF.

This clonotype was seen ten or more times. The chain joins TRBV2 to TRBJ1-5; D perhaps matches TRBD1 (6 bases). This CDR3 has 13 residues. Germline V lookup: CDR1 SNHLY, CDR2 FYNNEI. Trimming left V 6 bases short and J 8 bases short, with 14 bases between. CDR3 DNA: TGTGCCAGCAGGAGGGACATCATGGAGCCCCAGCATTTT. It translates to CASRRDIMEPQHF.

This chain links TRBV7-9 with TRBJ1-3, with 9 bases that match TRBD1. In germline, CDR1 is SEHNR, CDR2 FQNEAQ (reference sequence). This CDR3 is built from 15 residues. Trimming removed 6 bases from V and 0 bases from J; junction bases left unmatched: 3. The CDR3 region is CASSRDRVSGNTIYF. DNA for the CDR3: TGTGCCAGCAGTCGGGACAGGGTCTCTGGAAACACCATATATTTT.

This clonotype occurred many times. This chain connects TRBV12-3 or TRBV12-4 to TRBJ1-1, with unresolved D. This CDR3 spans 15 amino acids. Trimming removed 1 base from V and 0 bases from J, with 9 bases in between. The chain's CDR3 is CASSLEANMNTEAFF. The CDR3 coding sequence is TGTGCCAGCAGTTTAGAGGCAAACATGAACACTGAAGCTTTCTTT.

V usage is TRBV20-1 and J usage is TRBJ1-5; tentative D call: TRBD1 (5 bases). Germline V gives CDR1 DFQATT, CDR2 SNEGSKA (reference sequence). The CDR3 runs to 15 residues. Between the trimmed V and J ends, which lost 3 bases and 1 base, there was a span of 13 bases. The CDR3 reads CSASPGGSSNQPQHF. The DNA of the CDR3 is TGCAGTGCTAGTCCGGGGGGTTCAAGCAATCAGCCCCAGCATTTT.

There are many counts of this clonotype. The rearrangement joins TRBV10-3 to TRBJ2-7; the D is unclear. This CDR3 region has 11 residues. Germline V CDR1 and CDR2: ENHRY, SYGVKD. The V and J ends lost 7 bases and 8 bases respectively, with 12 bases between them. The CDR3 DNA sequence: TGTGCCATCAAGGGCGACAACCAGCAGTACTTC. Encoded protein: CAIKGDNQQYF.

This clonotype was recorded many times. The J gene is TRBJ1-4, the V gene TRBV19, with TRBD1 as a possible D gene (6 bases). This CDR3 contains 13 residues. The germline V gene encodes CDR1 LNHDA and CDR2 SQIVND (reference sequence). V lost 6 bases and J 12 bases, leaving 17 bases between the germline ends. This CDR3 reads CASRDRRGSQLFF. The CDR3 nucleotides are TGTGCCAGTAGGGACAGACGAGGGTCGCAACTGTTTTTT.

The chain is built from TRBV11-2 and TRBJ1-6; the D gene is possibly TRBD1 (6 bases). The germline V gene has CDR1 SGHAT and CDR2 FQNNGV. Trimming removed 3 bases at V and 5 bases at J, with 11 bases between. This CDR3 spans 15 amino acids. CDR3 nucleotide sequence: TGTGCCAGCAGCTTCCGGACAGAGGATAATTCACCCCTCCACTTT. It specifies CASSFRTEDNSPLHF.

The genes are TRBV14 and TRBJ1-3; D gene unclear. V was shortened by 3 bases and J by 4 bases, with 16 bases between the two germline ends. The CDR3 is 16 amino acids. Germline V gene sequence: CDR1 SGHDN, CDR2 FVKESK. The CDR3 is CASSQSWGSYGNTIYF. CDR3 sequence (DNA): TGTGCCAGCAGCCAGTCCTGGGGATCTTACGGAAACACCATATATTTT.

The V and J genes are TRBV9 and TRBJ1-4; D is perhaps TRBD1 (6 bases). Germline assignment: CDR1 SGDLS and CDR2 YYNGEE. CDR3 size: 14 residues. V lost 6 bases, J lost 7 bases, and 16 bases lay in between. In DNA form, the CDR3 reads TGTGCCAGCACCTCAGGGGCCCCAAGTGAAAAACTGTTTTTT. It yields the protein CASTSGAPSEKLFF.

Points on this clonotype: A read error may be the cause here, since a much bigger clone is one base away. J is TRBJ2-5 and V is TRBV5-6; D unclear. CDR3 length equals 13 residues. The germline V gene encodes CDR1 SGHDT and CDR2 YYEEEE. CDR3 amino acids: CAGSLGPRETQYF. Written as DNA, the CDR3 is TGTGCCGGCAGCTTGGGTCCTCGAGAGACCCAGTACTTC.

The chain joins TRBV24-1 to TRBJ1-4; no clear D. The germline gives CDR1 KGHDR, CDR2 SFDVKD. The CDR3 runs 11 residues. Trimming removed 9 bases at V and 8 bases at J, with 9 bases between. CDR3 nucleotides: TGTGCCACCTCTACACGAGAAAAACTGTTTTTT. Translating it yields CATSTREKLFF.